The 14 T cell receptor beta chains given below trace back to one sample, sequenced in a study of blood T cells in healthy people across ages. Together with a sample-barcoded 5' primer, a J-beta primer mix was included in a second PCR lasting about 7 to 11 cycles. A single record per CDR3 protein comes from TCRdb applying MiXCR to the 5' RACE reads. The table records about 970,000 distinct CDR3 sequences, just over 50% of them present only once. The specimen was blood. The receptors derive from a woman aged 55-70 years in good health.

This clonotype appeared a few times. The rearrangement uses TRBV20-1 and TRBJ2-5, with D tentatively TRBD2 (7 bases). Germline assignment: CDR1 DFQATT and CDR2 SNEGSKA (reference sequence). Trimming left V 4 bases short and J 0 bases short, with 12 bases between. The CDR3 covers 14 residues. The CDR3 nucleotides read TGCAGTGCTAAGGGGGGAGGGTACCAAGAGACCCAGTACTTC. It encodes CSAKGGGYQETQYF.

The chain links TRBV18 to TRBJ2-7; D is unclear. Trimming left V 4 bases short and J 5 bases short, with 15 bases between. The CDR3 runs to 14 residues. The germline gives CDR1 KGHSH, CDR2 LQKENI. The CDR3 nucleotides are TGTGCCAGCTCACTAACGGACCGAAAGCACGAGCAGTACTTC. The encoded protein is CASSLTDRKHEQYF.

There are a few counts of this clonotype. The gene calls are TRBV30 and TRBJ2-5; D is unresolved. The end of the DNA fits TRBJ2-7 better, so the J call may be wrong. Germline CDR1 and CDR2: GTSNPN and SVGIG (reference sequence). CDR3 size: 11 residues. The CDR3 region has the DNA TGTGCCTGGAGTGACTCCGTCGAGCAGTACTTC. Its protein product is CAWSDSVEQYF.

The gene calls are TRBV27 and TRBJ2-1; 7 positions agree with TRBD1. This CDR3 contains 15 residues. Trimming cost V 5 bases and J 2 bases; bases outside gene matches: 6. Germline V gives CDR1 MNHEY, CDR2 SMNVEV (reference sequence). The CDR3 DNA reads TGTGCCAGCAGTCAGCGCAGGGGGACCTACAATGAGCAGTTCTTC. Protein product: CASSQRRGTYNEQFF.

The rearrangement uses TRBV3-1 and TRBJ2-3; no definite D call. The CDR3 length is 14 residues. In germline, CDR1 is LGHDT, CDR2 YNNKEL (reference sequence). V gave up 5 bases and J gave up 4 bases, with 13 bases separating them. The CDR3 spells CASSKISLPDTQYF. The CDR3 nucleotides are TGTGCCAGCAGCAAGATCTCACTCCCAGATACGCAGTATTTT.

This chain connects TRBV3-1 to TRBJ2-7; D perhaps matches TRBD1 (6 bases). Germline CDR1 and CDR2: LGHDT and YNNKEL (reference sequence). The ends were cut back, 1 base at V and 3 bases at J, with 10 bases in the middle. The CDR3 sequence is 14 residues long. The CDR3 DNA reads TGTGCCAGCAGCCAAGGAGGACAGCTCTACGAGCAGTACTTC. Translated: CASSQGGQLYEQYF.

This chain uses TRBV25-1 with TRBJ1-1, with D hard to call. Trimming stripped 2 bases from V and 0 bases from J, with 7 bases between. Germline CDR1 is MGHDK and CDR2 is SYGVNS. The CDR3 runs 14 residues. The CDR3 protein is CASSETEMNTEAFF. The DNA for the CDR3 is TGTGCCAGCAGTGAAACAGAGATGAACACTGAAGCTTTCTTT. Complete variable domain (other parts from reference TRBV25-1 and TRBJ1-1): EADIYQTPRYLVIGTGKKITLECSQTMGHDKMYWYQQDPGMELHLIHYSYGVNSTEKGDLSSESTVSRIRTEHFPLTLESARPSHTSQYLCASSETEMNTEAFFGQGTRLTVV.

This CDR3 reads CSADRGSGLAHEQFF. The CDR3 coding sequence is TGCAGTGCCGACAGAGGATCGGGACTAGCCCATGAGCAGTTCTTC. V is TRBV20-1 and J is TRBJ2-1; TRBD2 matches 9 bases. The CDR3 extends over 15 amino acids. With 6 bases clipped from V and 8 bases from J, the junction kept 14 bases outside the gene matches. Germline CDR1 and CDR2: DFQATT and SNEGSKA (reference sequence).

The chain joins TRBV6-2 or TRBV6-3 to TRBJ2-1, with a tentative D call TRBD2 (6 bases). The end of the DNA aligns better with TRBJ2-7, so the J call may be wrong. The CDR3 is 15 residues long. The germline CDR1 and CDR2 sequences are MNHEY and SVGEGT. The CDR3 sequence: CASRTTRISYNEQYF. In DNA, the CDR3 is TGTGCCAGCAGGACGACTAGAATATCCTACAATGAGCAGTACTTC.

The CDR3 loop is CASSVPREAGGFGELFF. The CDR3 nucleotides read TGTGCCAGCAGCGTACCGCGCGAGGCGGGAGGTTTCGGGGAGCTGTTTTTT. The genes are TRBV9 and TRBJ2-2; 8 bases are a match to TRBD2. The CDR3 is 17 amino acids. Germline CDR1 is SGDLS and CDR2 is YYNGEE. J was trimmed by 7 bases and V by 1 base; bases with no gene match: 12. Filled out from reference TRBV9 and TRBJ2-2, the complete variable domain reads DSGVTQTPKHLITATGQRVTLRCSPRSGDLSVYWYQQSLDQGLQFLIQYYNGEERAKGNILERFSAQQFPDLHSELNLSSLELGDSALYFCASSVPREAGGFGELFFGEGSRLTVL.

A few counts support this clonotype. The chain joins TRBV6-2 or TRBV6-3 to TRBJ1-5, with 11 bases identical to TRBD1. This CDR3 is 16 amino acids long. Per germline, CDR1 MNHEY and CDR2 SVGEGT. With 6 bases clipped from V and 3 bases from J, the junction kept 7 bases outside the gene matches. As DNA, the CDR3 is TGTGCCAGCAGCTATGGGACAGGGGGTTACAATCAGCCCCAGCATTTT. This sequence encodes CASSYGTGGYNQPQHF.

The chain uses TRBV25-1 and TRBJ2-5; no definite D call. CDR3 length: 13 amino acids. Per the germline V gene, CDR1 is MGHDK and CDR2 is SYGVNS. Trimming cost V 5 bases and J 5 bases, with 12 bases left between them. The CDR3 sequence: CASSNPPEETQYF. DNA for the CDR3: TGTGCCAGCAGTAACCCCCCCGAGGAGACCCAGTACTTC.

The V and J genes are TRBV6-2 or TRBV6-3 and TRBJ1-2; TRBD1 matches at 7 bases. The CDR3 length is 13 residues. J lost 8 bases, V lost 5 bases, and 8 bases had no gene match. CDR1 and CDR2 from the germline V gene are MNHEY and SVGEGT. The CDR3 loop is CASSDRASWGYTF. CDR3 nucleotide sequence: TGTGCCAGCAGTGACAGGGCTTCCTGGGGCTACACCTTC.

J is TRBJ2-1 and V is TRBV6-4; 9 nucleotides match TRBD2. CDR1 is MRHNA, CDR2 SNTAGT, per germline. The V gene end was trimmed by 2 bases and the J gene end by 7 bases; junction bases not matched to a gene: 6. CDR3 length: 15 amino acids. DNA for the CDR3: TGTGCCAGCAGTGACCAGGGACTAGCTCGTAATGAGCAGTTCTTC. Protein sequence: CASSDQGLARNEQFF.